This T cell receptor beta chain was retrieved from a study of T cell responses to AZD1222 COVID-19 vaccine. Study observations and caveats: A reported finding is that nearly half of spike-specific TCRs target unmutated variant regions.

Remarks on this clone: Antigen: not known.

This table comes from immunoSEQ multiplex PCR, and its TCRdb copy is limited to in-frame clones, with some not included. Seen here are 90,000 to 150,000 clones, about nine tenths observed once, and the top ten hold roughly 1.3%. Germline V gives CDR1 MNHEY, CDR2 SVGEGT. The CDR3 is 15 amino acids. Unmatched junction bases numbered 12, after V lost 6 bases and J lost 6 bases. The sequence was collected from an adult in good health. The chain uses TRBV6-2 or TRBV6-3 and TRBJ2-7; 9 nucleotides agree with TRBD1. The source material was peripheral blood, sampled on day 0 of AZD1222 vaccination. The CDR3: CASSVRDRVIGEQYF. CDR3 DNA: TGTGCCAGCAGCGTCCGGGACAGGGTAATTGGCGAGCAGTACTTC.